This TCR delta chain was recovered during a study of gamma-delta T cells after stem cell transplantation. Germline lookup yields CDR1 GEAIGNYY and CDR2 EKD. V was pared by 0 bases and J by 2 bases, with 30 bases between. The CDR3 has 21 amino acids. TCRdb fed the RT-PCR reads into CATT to redo clone calling. The sample lists 1,500 to 2,000 delta-chain clones, roughly a fifth occurring once. This clone rates as large. Specimen: gamma-delta T cells. The clonotype originates from a human donor. It is not recorded whose cells these are; they may come from a transplant donor. The chain has TRDV2 and TRDJ1; D possibly corresponds to TRDD3 (6 bases). The CDR3 sequence: CACDTGGLYVLGHSQTDKLIF. As DNA, the CDR3 is TGTGCCTGTGACACCGGAGGCTTGTATGTGCTGGGGCACTCACAAACCGATAAACTCATCTTT.